The TCR beta chain under discussion was sequenced for a study of T cell responses to AZD1222 COVID-19 vaccine. Study-level findings and limits: Repertoires were obtained solely post-peak T cell response. In the spike-specific TCR repertoire, nearly half reportedly target unmutated variant regions.

Clones were sequenced by immunoSEQ multiplex PCR, and TCRdb holds only the in-frame ones, with some missing. The sample lists roughly 140,000 clones, 88% occurring once. Of note for this clone: Its antigen is unknown.

V shed 2 bases and J shed 3 bases, with 7 bases lying between them. This CDR3 has 13 residues. CDR1 is SGHTA, CDR2 FQGTGA, per germline. The V gene is TRBV7-3, the J gene TRBJ1-1, with a possible D match to TRBD1 (6 bases). The source is an adult in good health. Sample: peripheral blood, taken on day 0 of AZD1222 vaccination. The CDR3 reads CASSLAGDTEAFF. CDR3 sequence (DNA): TGTGCCAGCAGCTTAGCAGGGGACACTGAAGCTTTCTTT.